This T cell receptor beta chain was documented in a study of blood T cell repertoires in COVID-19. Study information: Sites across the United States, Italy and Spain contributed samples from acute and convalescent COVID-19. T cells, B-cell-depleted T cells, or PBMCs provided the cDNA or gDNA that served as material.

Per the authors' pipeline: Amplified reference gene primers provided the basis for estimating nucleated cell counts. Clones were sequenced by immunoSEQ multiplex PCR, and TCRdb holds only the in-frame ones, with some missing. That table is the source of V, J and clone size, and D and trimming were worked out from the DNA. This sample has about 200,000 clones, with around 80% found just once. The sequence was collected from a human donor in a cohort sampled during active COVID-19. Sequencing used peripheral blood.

CDR3 nucleotides: TGTGCCAGCAGCGCTCCGGGACAGGGAAGCGAGACCCAGTACTTC. Translation gives CASSAPGQGSETQYF. The chain links TRBV5-8 to TRBJ2-5; 9 nucleotides line up with TRBD1. The germline CDR1 and CDR2 sequences are SGHTS and YDEGEE. There are 15 residues in the CDR3. V shed 4 bases and J 5 bases; nucleotides not matched to a gene: 9.